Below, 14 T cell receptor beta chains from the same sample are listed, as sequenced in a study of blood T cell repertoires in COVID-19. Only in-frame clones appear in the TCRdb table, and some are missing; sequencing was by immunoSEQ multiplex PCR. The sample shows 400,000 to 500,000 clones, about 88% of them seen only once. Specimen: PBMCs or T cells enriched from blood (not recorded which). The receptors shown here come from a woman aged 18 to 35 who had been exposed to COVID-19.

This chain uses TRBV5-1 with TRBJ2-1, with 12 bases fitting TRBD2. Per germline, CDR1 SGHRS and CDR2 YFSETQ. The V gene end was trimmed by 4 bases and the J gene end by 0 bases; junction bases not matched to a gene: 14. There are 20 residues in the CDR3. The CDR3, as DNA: TGCGCCAGCAGCCAAGCAGGGGGACTAGCGGGTCCTAGCTCCTACAATGAGCAGTTCTTC. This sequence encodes CASSQAGGLAGPSSYNEQFF.

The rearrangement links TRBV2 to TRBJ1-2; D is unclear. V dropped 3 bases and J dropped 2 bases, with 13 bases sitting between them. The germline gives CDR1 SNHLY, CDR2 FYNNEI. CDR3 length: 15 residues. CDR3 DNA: TGTGCCAGCAGTGAGGAGGCGGGCCGCAACTATGGCTACACCTTC. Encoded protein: CASSEEAGRNYGYTF.

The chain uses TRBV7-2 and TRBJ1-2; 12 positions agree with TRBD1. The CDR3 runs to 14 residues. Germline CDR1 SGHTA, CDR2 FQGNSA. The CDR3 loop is CVTRDRGPSYGYTF. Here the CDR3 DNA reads TGTGTGACCCGGGACAGGGGGCCCAGCTATGGCTACACCTTC.

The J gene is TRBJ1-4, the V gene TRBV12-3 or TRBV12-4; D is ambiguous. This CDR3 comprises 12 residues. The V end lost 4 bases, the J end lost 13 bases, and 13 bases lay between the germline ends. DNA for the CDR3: TGTGCCAGCAGTTCTGAAGAGGAACGACTGTTTTTT. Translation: CASSSEEERLFF.

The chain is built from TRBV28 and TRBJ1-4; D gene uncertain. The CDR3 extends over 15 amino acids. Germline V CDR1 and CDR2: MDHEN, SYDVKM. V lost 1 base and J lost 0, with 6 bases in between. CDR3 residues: CASSLSGATNEKLFF. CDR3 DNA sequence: TGTGCCAGCAGTTTATCGGGAGCAACTAATGAAAAACTGTTTTTT.

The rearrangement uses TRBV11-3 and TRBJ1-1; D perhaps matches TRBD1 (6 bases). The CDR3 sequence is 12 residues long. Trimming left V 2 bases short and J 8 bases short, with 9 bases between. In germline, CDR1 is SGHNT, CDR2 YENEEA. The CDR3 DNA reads TGTGCCAGCAGCTTACTCCAGGGGGAAGCTTTCTTT. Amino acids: CASSLLQGEAFF.

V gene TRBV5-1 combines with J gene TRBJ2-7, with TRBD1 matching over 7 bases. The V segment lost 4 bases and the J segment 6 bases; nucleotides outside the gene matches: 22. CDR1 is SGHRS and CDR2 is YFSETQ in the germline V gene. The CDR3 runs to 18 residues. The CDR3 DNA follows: TGCGCCAGCAGCCCGGCTCCACCATCGACAGGGTACGTAAGCGAGCAGTACTTC. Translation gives CASSPAPPSTGYVSEQYF.

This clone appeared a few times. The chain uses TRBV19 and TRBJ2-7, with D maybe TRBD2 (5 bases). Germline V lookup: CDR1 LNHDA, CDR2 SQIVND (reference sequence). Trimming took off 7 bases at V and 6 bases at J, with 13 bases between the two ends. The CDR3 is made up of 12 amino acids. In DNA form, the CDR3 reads TGTGCCAGTAAGGGAGCTCAGAGCGAGCAGTACTTC. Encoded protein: CASKGAQSEQYF. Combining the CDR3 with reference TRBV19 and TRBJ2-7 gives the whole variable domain DGGITQSPKYLFRKEGQNVTLSCEQNLNHDAMYWYRQDPGQGLRLIYYSQIVNDFQKGDIAEGYSVSREKKESFPLTVTSAQKNPTAFYLCASKGAQSEQYFGPGTRLTVT.

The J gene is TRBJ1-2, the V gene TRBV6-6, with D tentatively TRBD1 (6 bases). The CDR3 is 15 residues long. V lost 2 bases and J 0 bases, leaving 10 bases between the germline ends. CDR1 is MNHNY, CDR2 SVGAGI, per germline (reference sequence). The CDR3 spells CASSYRTEANYGYTF. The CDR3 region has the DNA TGTGCCAGCAGTTACCGGACAGAAGCTAACTATGGCTACACCTTC.

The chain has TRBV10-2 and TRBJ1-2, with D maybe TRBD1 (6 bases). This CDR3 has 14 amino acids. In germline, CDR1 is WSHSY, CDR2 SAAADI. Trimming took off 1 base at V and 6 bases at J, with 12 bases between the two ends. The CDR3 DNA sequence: TGCGCCAGCAGTGAGTTTCGGGGGGCGCATGGCTACACCTTC. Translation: CASSEFRGAHGYTF.

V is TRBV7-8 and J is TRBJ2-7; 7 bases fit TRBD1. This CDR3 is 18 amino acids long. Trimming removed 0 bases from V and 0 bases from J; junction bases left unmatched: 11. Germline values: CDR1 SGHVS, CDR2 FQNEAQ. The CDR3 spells CASSLALGQRLFSYEQYF. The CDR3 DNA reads TGTGCCAGCAGCTTAGCGTTGGGACAGCGGCTCTTCTCCTACGAGCAGTACTTC.

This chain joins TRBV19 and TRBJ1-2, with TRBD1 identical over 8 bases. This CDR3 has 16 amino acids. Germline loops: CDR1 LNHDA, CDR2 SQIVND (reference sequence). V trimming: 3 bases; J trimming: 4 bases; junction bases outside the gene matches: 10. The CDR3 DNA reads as TGTGCCAGTAGTATTCCCTCCCCAGGGGGCATCTATGGCTACACCTTC. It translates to CASSIPSPGGIYGYTF. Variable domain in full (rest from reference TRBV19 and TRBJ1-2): DGGITQSPKYLFRKEGQNVTLSCEQNLNHDAMYWYRQDPGQGLRLIYYSQIVNDFQKGDIAEGYSVSREKKESFPLTVTSAQKNPTAFYLCASSIPSPGGIYGYTFGSGTRLTVV.

The CDR3 region is CASAPQEFSSGANVLTF. In nucleotides, the CDR3 is TGTGCCAGCGCCCCACAGGAGTTTAGCTCTGGGGCCAACGTCCTGACTTTC. This rearrangement joins TRBV7-2 to TRBJ2-6; D is perhaps TRBD1 (5 bases). Germline V gives CDR1 SGHTA, CDR2 FQGNSA. The CDR3 totals 17 residues. With 8 bases removed from V and 0 bases from J, the gap between germline ends came to 17 bases. The full variable domain, rest sourced from reference TRBV7-2 and TRBJ2-6, is GAGVSQSPSNKVTEKGKDVELRCDPISGHTALYWYRQSLGQGLEFLIYFQGNSAPDKSGLPSDRFSAERTGGSVSTLTIQRTQQEDSAVYLCASAPQEFSSGANVLTFGAGSRLTVL.

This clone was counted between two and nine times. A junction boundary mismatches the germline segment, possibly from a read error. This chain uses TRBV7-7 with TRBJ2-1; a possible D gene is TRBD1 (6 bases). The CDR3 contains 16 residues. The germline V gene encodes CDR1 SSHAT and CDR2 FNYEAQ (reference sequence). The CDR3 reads CASSLHEQGLSNEQFF. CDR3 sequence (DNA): TGTGCTAGCAGCTTACATGAACAGGGATTATCGAATGAGCAGTTCTTC. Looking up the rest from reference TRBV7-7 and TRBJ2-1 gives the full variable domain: GAGVSQSPRYKVTKRGQDVTLRCDPISSHATLYWYQQALGQGPEFLTYFNYEAQPDKSGLPSDRFSAERPEGSISTLTIQRTEQRDSAMYRCASSLHEQGLSNEQFFGPGTRLTVL.